This TCR beta chain originates from a study of blood T cell repertoires in COVID-19. The method was immunoSEQ multiplex PCR; TCRdb's version includes in-frame clones alone and lacks a portion of them. The sample shows under 300,000 clones, 89% of them seen only once. The CDR3 contains 17 residues. Germline V gene sequence: CDR1 SGHDN, CDR2 FVKESK. V shed 4 bases, J shed 0 bases, and the junction held 7 bases outside the gene matches. The TCR originated in a middle-aged woman who had recovered from COVID-19. What was sequenced was peripheral blood. This sequence joins TRBV14 and TRBJ2-1; 9 bases map to TRBD2. The CDR3 here is CASSPSGEISSYNEQFF. CDR3 in DNA: TGTGCCAGCAGCCCTAGCGGGGAGATCAGCTCCTACAATGAGCAGTTCTTC. Variable domain in full (rest from reference TRBV14 and TRBJ2-1): EAGVTQFPSHSVIEKGQTVTLRCDPISGHDNLYWYRRVMGKEIKFLLHFVKESKQDESGMPNNRFLAERTGGTYSTLKVQPAELEDSGVYFCASSPSGEISSYNEQFFGPGTRLTVL.